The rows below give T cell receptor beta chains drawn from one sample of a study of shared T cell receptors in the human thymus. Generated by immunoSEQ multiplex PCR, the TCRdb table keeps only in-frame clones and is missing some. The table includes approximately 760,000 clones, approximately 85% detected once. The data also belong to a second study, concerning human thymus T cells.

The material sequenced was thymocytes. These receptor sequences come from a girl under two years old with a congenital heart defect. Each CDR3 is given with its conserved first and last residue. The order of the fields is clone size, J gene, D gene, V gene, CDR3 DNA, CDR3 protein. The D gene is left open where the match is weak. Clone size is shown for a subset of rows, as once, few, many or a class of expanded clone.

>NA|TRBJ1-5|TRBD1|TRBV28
TGTGCCAGCAGTTTCTCTGGACAGGGCAATCAGCCCCAGCATTTT
CASSFSGQGNQPQHF
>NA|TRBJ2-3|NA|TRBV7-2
TGTGCCAGCAGTTCTCCCCCTTGGCGGGGCCCCCCAGATACGCAGTATTTT
CASSSPPWRGPPDTQYF
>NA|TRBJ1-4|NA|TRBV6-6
TGTGCCAGCAGTTTTAAATGGGGCTACCGTGAAAAACTGTTTTTT
CASSFKWGYREKLFF
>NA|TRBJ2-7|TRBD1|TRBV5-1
TGCGCCAGCAGCCTGGGGTCCCCGGGACAGGACTACGAGCAGTACTTC
CASSLGSPGQDYEQYF
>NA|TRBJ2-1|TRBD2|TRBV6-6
TGTGCCAGCACCCTGACCCGGACTAGAAGCTACAATGAGCAGTTCTTC
CASTLTRTRSYNEQFF
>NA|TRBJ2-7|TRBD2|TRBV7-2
TGTGCCAGCAGCTTACAGCGGGGGGGCCCCGACGAGCAGTACTTC
CASSLQRGGPDEQYF
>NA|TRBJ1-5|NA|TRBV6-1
TGTGCCAGCAGTGAACGGTCCGGGGGATATCAGCCCCAGCATTTT
CASSERSGGYQPQHF
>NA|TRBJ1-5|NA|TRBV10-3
TGTGCCATCAGGCCAGGACAGTTTAGCAATCAGCCCCAGCATTTT
CAIRPGQFSNQPQHF
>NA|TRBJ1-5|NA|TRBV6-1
TGTGCCAGCAGTGAAGTCGGGGGGATGCAGCCCCAGCATTTT
CASSEVGGMQPQHF
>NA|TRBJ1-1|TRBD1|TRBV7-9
TGTGCCAGCAGCTTTGGGGACAGGAGGAACACTGAAGCTTTCTTT
CASSFGDRRNTEAFF
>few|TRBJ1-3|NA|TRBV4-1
TGCGCCAGCAGCCAAGATGGCAGGGGAGGGAAGGCTGGAAACACCATATATTTT
CASSQDGRGGKAGNTIYF
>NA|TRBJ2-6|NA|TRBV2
TGTGCCAAAAGACAGCATTCAGTCTCCTACTCTGGGGCCAACGTCCTGACTTTC
CAKRQHSVSYSGANVLTF
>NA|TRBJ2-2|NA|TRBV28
TGTGCCAGCAGTTCAGTTGGGACTTCCGGGGAGCTGTTTTTT
CASSSVGTSGELFF
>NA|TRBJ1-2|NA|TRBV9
TGTGCCAGCAGCGTAGGTGAACGGGGTGGCTACACCTTC
CASSVGERGGYTF
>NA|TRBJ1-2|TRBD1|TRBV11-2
TGTGCCAGCTCTGGGACAGGGGTGGAGGGCTACACCTTC
CASSGTGVEGYTF
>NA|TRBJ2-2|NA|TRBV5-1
TGCGCCAGCAGCCCCGTGGGCACCCAGACGAACACCGGGGAGCTGTTTTTT
CASSPVGTQTNTGELFF
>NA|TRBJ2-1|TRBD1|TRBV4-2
TGTGCCAGCAGCCAAGGGCAGGGGGCAAGCAATGAGCAGTTCTTC
CASSQGQGASNEQFF
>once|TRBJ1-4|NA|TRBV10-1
TGCGCCAGCACCCCGGCGGGGTTAGCAACTAATGAAAAACTGTTTTTT
CASTPAGLATNEKLFF
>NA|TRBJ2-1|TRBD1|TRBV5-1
TGCGCCAGCAGCTTAACCGCTGGACAGGGGGCCTCCTTCTCCTACAATGAGCAGTTCTTC
CASSLTAGQGASFSYNEQFF
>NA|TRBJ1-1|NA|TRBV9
TGTGCCAGCAGCGTAGGGGGAGGATTGAACACTGAAGCTTTCTTT
CASSVGGGLNTEAFF
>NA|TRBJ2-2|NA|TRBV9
TGTGCCAGCAGCCCTCCCCGGGCCGGGGAGCTGTTTTTT
CASSPPRAGELFF
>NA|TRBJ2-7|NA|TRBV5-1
TGCGCCAGCAGCACCGGACAGACGAGGAAGCTCTACGAGCAGTACTTC
CASSTGQTRKLYEQYF
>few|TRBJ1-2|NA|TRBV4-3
TGCGCCAGCAGCCTGTCAATTTGGGACACAACTAACTATGGCTACACCTTC
CASSLSIWDTTNYGYTF
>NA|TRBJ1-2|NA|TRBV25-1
TGTGCCAGCAGTGATCCCGAATATCCCAGCTATGGCTACACCTTC
CASSDPEYPSYGYTF
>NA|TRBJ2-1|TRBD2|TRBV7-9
TGTGCCAGCAGCTTAAGACTAGCGGGGACTACTTATCGGCAGTTCTTC
CASSLRLAGTTYRQFF
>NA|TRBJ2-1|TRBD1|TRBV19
TGTGCCAGTAGTAGGACAGGGATATACAATGAGCAGTTCTTC
CASSRTGIYNEQFF
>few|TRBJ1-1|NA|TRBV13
TGTGCCAGCAGCCTCCCGACGGGACTGGGGAACACTGAAGCTTTCTTT
CASSLPTGLGNTEAFF
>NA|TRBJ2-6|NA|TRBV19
TGTGCCAGTAGTATAGGCAATGGGGACATCCCATCTGGGGCCAACGTCCTGACTTTC
CASSIGNGDIPSGANVLTF
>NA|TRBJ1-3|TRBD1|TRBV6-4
TGTGCCAGCAAAGGCAGGGGGCCTTGCTCTGGAAACACCATATATTTT
CASKGRGPCSGNTIYF
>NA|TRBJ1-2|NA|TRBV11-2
TGTGCCAGCAGCTCCCACAGTGGCTACACCTTC
CASSSHSGYTF
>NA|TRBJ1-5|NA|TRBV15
TGTGCCACCAGCAGAGATGGTCTACGGTGGCCCCAGCATTTT
CATSRDGLRWPQHF
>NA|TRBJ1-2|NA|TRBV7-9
TGTGCCAGCAGCTTCCTACATGGCTACACCTTC
CASSFLHGYTF
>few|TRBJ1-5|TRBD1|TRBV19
TGTGCCAGTAGCATGAGTAGGACAGGGCCTGATCAGCCCCAGCATTTT
CASSMSRTGPDQPQHF
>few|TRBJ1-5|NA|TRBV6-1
TGTGCCAGCAGTGAGCTTCGGACAGAGCTTTATAGCAATCAGCCCCAGCATTTT
CASSELRTELYSNQPQHF
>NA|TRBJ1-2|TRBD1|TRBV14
TGTGCCAGCAGTCGACAGGGGGCTCATGGCTACACCTTC
CASSRQGAHGYTF
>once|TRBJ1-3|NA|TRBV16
TGTGCCAGCAGCCCGAAAAGAGGTGGAAACACCATATATTTT
CASSPKRGGNTIYF